This T cell receptor (beta chain) appears in the sequencing data of a study of blood T cells in healthy people across ages. This CDR3 is 16 amino acids long. V dropped 4 bases and J dropped 4 bases, with 18 bases sitting between them. From germline, CDR1 is SGHAT and CDR2 FQNNGV. It was with a sample-barcoded 5' primer and a J-beta primer mix that a second PCR of roughly 7 to 11 cycles was run. MiXCR, run by TCRdb on the 5' RACE reads, gives a single entry per CDR3 protein. The data show about 400,000 distinct CDR3 sequences, 45% to 60% seen once. The V call is TRBV11-2, the J call TRBJ2-3, with D perhaps TRBD1 (6 bases). This clonotype was sampled from a man in his sixties in good health. Material for sequencing was blood. CDR3 sequence: CASSSAWAGVADTQYF. The CDR3 coding sequence is TGTGCCAGCAGCTCCGCCTGGGCAGGGGTGGCAGATACGCAGTATTTT.